This entry lists 30 T cell receptor beta chains sequenced from one sample in a study of cytomegalovirus exposure and HLA in healthy donors. Primers for the PCR totalled 60 Vbeta and 13 Jbeta. Data came from immunoSEQ multiplex PCR; TCRdb stores just in-frame clones and leaves some out. The sample consists of roughly 120,000 clones, about 70% of them appearing once. Sequenced: PBMCs. These receptors all stem from a man aged 30-40 years in good health and CMV-seropositive.

The chain has TRBV28 and TRBJ2-1, with TRBD2 matching over 8 bases. The CDR3 sequence is 17 residues long. V lost 1 base to trimming and J lost 0 bases; unmatched junction nucleotides: 5. The germline V gene has CDR1 MDHEN and CDR2 SYDVKM. DNA of the CDR3: TGTGCCAGCAGTTTATTCTTAGCGGGATTCTCCTACAATGAGCAGTTCTTC. Amino acids: CASSLFLAGFSYNEQFF.

This clone was seen a single time. Germline is not matched at one junction end, which may reflect a read error. The J gene is TRBJ2-5, the V gene TRBV6-1, with 10 bases that match TRBD2. Germline V gives CDR1 MNHNS, CDR2 SASEGT. The length of the CDR3 is 15 residues. CDR3: CASSEAATSGSAEDF. The CDR3 bases are TGTGCCAGCAGTGAAGCGGCGACTAGCGGGTCTGCGGAAGACTTC.

Comment on this clone: One junction end disagrees with the germline gene, perhaps due to a read error. The V call is TRBV30, the J call TRBJ1-6; tentatively, D is TRBD1 (6 bases). This CDR3 region has 11 residues. Per germline, CDR1 GTSNPN and CDR2 SVGIG (reference sequence). CDR3 loop: CAWSAPDSPRF. The CDR3, as DNA: TGTGCCTGGAGTGCCCCGGACAGCCCCCGCTTT. The entire variable domain, with the rest obtained from reference TRBV30 and TRBJ1-6, is as follows: SQTIHQWPATLVQPVGSPLSLECTVEGTSNPNLYWYRQAAGRGLQLLFYSVGIGQISSEVPQNLSASRPQDRQFILSSKKLLLSDSGFYLCAWSAPDSPRFGNGTRLTVT.

The CDR3, as DNA: TGTGCCAGTAACCCGGGACAGGGGGGTTCGTTCTTC. Translated: CASNPGQGGSFF. The rearrangement uses TRBV25-1 and TRBJ2-1; TRBD1 agrees at 11 bases. CDR3 length equals 12 residues. Trimming cost V 9 bases and J 15 bases; bases outside gene matches: 10. Germline CDR1 is MGHDK and CDR2 is SYGVNS.

The sample holds a few counts of this clone. This rearrangement joins TRBV18 to TRBJ1-1, with D possibly being TRBD1 (5 bases). Germline V gives CDR1 KGHSH, CDR2 LQKENI. This CDR3 contains 15 residues. Between the trimmed V and J ends, which lost 4 bases and 6 bases, there was a span of 18 bases. CDR3 coding DNA: TGTGCCAGCTCACTAAAGACCCCCGGGGGGGCTGAAGCTTTCTTT. Its translation: CASSLKTPGGAEAFF.

This clone showed up just a few times. The chain has TRBV7-6 and TRBJ2-5; TRBD1 matches at 8 bases. With V trimmed by 2 bases and J by 2 bases, 10 bases remained unmatched. CDR1 and CDR2 (germline): SGHVS, FNYEAQ. This CDR3 has 17 amino acids. CDR3 protein: CASSLSISRTGQETQYF. The CDR3 DNA is TGTGCCAGCAGCTTATCAATCTCTCGGACAGGGCAAGAGACCCAGTACTTC.

V is TRBV11-2 and J is TRBJ1-2; D is unresolved. This CDR3 region has 13 residues. V lost 4 bases, J lost 8 bases, and 14 bases lay in between. Germline V gene sequence: CDR1 SGHAT, CDR2 FQNNGV. In nucleotides, the CDR3 is TGTGCCAGCAGCTCCTCCGGGTCCTGGGGCTACACCTTC. It specifies CASSSSGSWGYTF.

The chain links TRBV28 to TRBJ2-7; D gene unclear. The germline gives CDR1 MDHEN, CDR2 SYDVKM. The CDR3 is 16 residues long. Deletions cut 3 bases from V and 0 bases from J, with 15 bases between. As DNA, the CDR3 is TGTGCCAGCAGTTTGATCTTCCCTGCGAGCTCCTACGAGCAGTACTTC. The encoded protein is CASSLIFPASSYEQYF.

The chain recombines TRBV19 with TRBJ1-2; 7 bases are shared with TRBD1. Germline values: CDR1 LNHDA, CDR2 SQIVND (reference sequence). J was trimmed by 7 bases and V by 4 bases; bases with no gene match: 12. CDR3 size: 15 residues. The CDR3: CASSKTGDFTSGYTF. The CDR3 region has the DNA TGTGCCAGTAGTAAAACAGGGGATTTTACCTCTGGCTACACCTTC.

J is TRBJ2-1 and V is TRBV7-2; 9 bases fit TRBD2. This CDR3 has 17 residues. Trimming cost V 1 base and J 5 bases; bases outside gene matches: 9. Germline CDR1 SGHTA, CDR2 FQGNSA. The CDR3 sequence is CASSLVAGGPVNNEQFF. In nucleotides, the CDR3 is TGTGCCAGCAGCTTAGTTGCGGGAGGGCCTGTTAACAATGAGCAGTTCTTC.

This sequence joins TRBV6-1 and TRBJ1-3; D perhaps matches TRBD1 (5 bases). The germline V and J ends were trimmed by 3 bases and 2 bases, with 8 bases remaining between them. The CDR3 sequence is 14 residues long. Germline assignment: CDR1 MNHNS and CDR2 SASEGT. This CDR3 reads CASSEGGAGNTIYF. The CDR3 DNA is TGTGCCAGCAGTGAGGGAGGGGCTGGAAACACCATATATTTT.

CDR3 sequence (DNA): TGCGCCAGCAATTTTGAGACGGGGAATCCCTACGAGCAGTACTTC. The encoded protein is CASNFETGNPYEQYF. V and J are TRBV5-1 and TRBJ2-7, with a weak D call TRBD2 (5 bases). Germline-derived CDR1 and CDR2 are SGHRS and YFSETQ. The V end lost 6 bases, the J end lost 2 bases, and 18 bases lay between the germline ends. This CDR3 has 15 residues.

This clone was detected only a few times. V usage is TRBV6-1 and J usage is TRBJ2-7, with 14 bases matching TRBD2. Per the germline V gene, CDR1 is MNHNS and CDR2 is SASEGT. V was pared by 1 base and J by 0 bases, with 5 bases of the junction left unmatched. The CDR3 has 18 amino acids. The CDR3: CASSEEGLAGAYSYEQYF. The CDR3 region has the DNA TGTGCCAGCAGTGAAGAGGGACTAGCGGGGGCATACTCCTACGAGCAGTACTTC.

The V and J genes are TRBV4-1 and TRBJ1-1; D unresolved. The germline gives CDR1 MGHRA, CDR2 YSYEKL. The germline V and J ends were trimmed by 4 bases and 1 base, with 10 bases remaining between them. CDR3 size: 14 residues. CDR3: CASSPSQENTEAFF. The DNA of the CDR3 is TGCGCCAGCAGCCCCAGCCAGGAGAACACTGAAGCTTTCTTT.

This clone was recorded only once. Other nucleotide sequences in the sample specify the same CDR3. The chain joins TRBV5-1 to TRBJ1-1, with D unresolved. V lost 4 bases and J 4 bases, leaving 14 bases between the germline ends. This CDR3 spans 14 amino acids. Germline CDR1 reads SGHRS; CDR2 reads YFSETQ. CDR3 coding DNA: TGCGCCAGCAGCGCAGGAGGCATCGGCACTGAAGCTTTCTTT. Its translation: CASSAGGIGTEAFF.

The genes are TRBV7-9 and TRBJ2-3; 7 bases map to TRBD1. This CDR3 is 14 amino acids long. V lost 3 bases and J lost 6; bases outside the gene matches: 6. Germline CDR1 SEHNR, CDR2 FQNEAQ (reference sequence). CDR3 protein: CASSFRQGQDTQYF. In DNA form, the CDR3 reads TGTGCCAGCAGCTTTCGACAGGGTCAGGATACGCAGTATTTT.

V gene TRBV10-3 combines with J gene TRBJ1-1; 8 bases align to TRBD1. The germline CDR1 and CDR2 sequences are ENHRY and SYGVKD. V shed 5 bases and J 2 bases; nucleotides not matched to a gene: 4. The CDR3 contains 14 residues. The CDR3 loop reads CAISRTGPNTEAFF. CDR3 bases: TGTGCCATCAGTCGGACAGGGCCTAACACTGAAGCTTTCTTT.

J is TRBJ1-5 and V is TRBV28, with 8 positions matching TRBD1. This CDR3 comprises 14 residues. V lost 5 bases and J lost 4; bases outside the gene matches: 4. The germline CDR1 and CDR2 sequences are MDHEN and SYDVKM. CDR3 residues: CASSRTGKNQPQHF. CDR3 in DNA: TGTGCCAGCAGTCGGACAGGGAAAAATCAGCCCCAGCATTTT.

This clone was seen a few times. This chain joins TRBV21-1 and TRBJ1-2; whether TRBD1, the table's D call, matches the DNA was not checked. TRBV21-1 is tagged as a pseudogene. CDR3 length equals 13 residues. CDR3: CASIPRGAYGYTF. In DNA form, the CDR3 reads TGTGCCAGCATCCCCAGGGGGGCGTATGGCTACACCTTC.

The J gene is TRBJ2-5, the V gene TRBV10-3; 12 positions match TRBD2. V lost 6 bases, J lost 4 bases, and 3 bases stayed unmatched. There are 14 residues in the CDR3. In germline, CDR1 is ENHRY, CDR2 SYGVKD. In DNA, the CDR3 is TGTGCCATCAGGCCGGGACTAGCGGGAGAGACCCAGTACTTC. Translated: CAIRPGLAGETQYF.

This clone has just one count. The chain is built from TRBV4-2 and TRBJ2-1; D call uncertain. V lost 0 bases and J 11 bases, leaving 8 bases between the germline ends. Per germline, CDR1 LGHNA and CDR2 YNFKEQ. The CDR3 covers 12 residues. The CDR3 bases are TGTGCCAGCAGCCAAGATGAGAGAAAGCAGTTCTTC. This sequence encodes CASSQDERKQFF.

As to this clone: Other DNA sequences in this specimen translate into the identical CDR3. The chain carries TRBV29-1 and TRBJ1-4; D gene unclear. V was trimmed by 7 bases and J by 8 bases, leaving 17 bases between them. The CDR3 runs 13 residues. CDR1 is SQVTM, CDR2 ANQGSEA, per germline. The CDR3 DNA sequence: TGCAGCGCCTCCCCGCACCGGGAGGAAAAACTGTTTTTT. Its protein product is CSASPHREEKLFF. Using reference TRBV29-1 and TRBJ1-4 for the parts outside the CDR3, the full variable domain is SAVISQKPSRDICQRGTSLTIQCQVDSQVTMMFWYRQQPGQSLTLIATANQGSEATYESGFVIDKFPISRPNLTFSTLTVSNMSPEDSSIYLCSASPHREEKLFFGSGTQLSVL.

This clone was detected only a few times. This rearrangement joins TRBV19 to TRBJ1-1, with unresolved D. V was pared by 2 bases and J by 3 bases, with 16 bases between. Germline CDR1 reads LNHDA; CDR2 reads SQIVND (reference sequence). The CDR3 length is 16 residues. CDR3 residues: CASSIIGRESYTEAFF. The CDR3 coding sequence is TGTGCCAGTAGTATAATTGGGAGGGAGAGCTACACTGAAGCTTTCTTT.

This clone was observed a single time. The rearrangement links TRBV6-6 to TRBJ2-2; D possibly corresponds to TRBD2 (6 bases). The CDR3 is made up of 15 amino acids. Germline V gives CDR1 MNHNY, CDR2 SVGAGI (reference sequence). Trimming cost V 0 bases and J 5 bases, with 10 bases left between them. CDR3 region: CASSYSPGVTGELFF. In DNA, the CDR3 is TGTGCCAGCAGTTACTCTCCGGGAGTAACCGGGGAGCTGTTTTTT.

The V call is TRBV20-1, the J call TRBJ2-5; D gene unclear. This CDR3 is built from 10 residues. Germline CDR1 DFQATT, CDR2 SNEGSKA (reference sequence). Trimming removed 6 bases from V and 5 bases from J, with 7 bases in between. CDR3 DNA sequence: TGCAGTGCACTTTCGGAGACCCAGTACTTC. Protein: CSALSETQYF.

V is TRBV27 and J is TRBJ2-1; 12 bases are shared with TRBD2. The CDR3 spans 16 residues. The germline CDR1 and CDR2 sequences are MNHEY and SMNVEV (reference sequence). After removal of 4 bases from V and 8 bases from J, the junction contained 9 bases not matched to a gene. CDR3 sequence: CASSYRTSGAGDEQFF. The CDR3 nucleotides read TGTGCCAGCAGTTATCGGACTAGCGGGGCAGGCGATGAGCAGTTCTTC.

The chain recombines TRBV2 with TRBJ1-6; D not certain. V lost 6 bases and J lost 6, with 9 bases in between. Germline loops: CDR1 SNHLY, CDR2 FYNNEI. The CDR3 covers 13 residues. CDR3 in amino acids: CASRLRANSPLHF. The CDR3 DNA reads TGTGCCAGCAGGTTGCGGGCTAATTCACCCCTCCACTTT.

This chain joins TRBV9 and TRBJ2-1; a possible D gene is TRBD1 (7 bases). V lost 0 bases and J lost 7, with 14 bases in between. The CDR3 length is 15 residues. Germline-derived CDR1 and CDR2 are SGDLS and YYNGEE. CDR3 nucleotides: TGTGCCAGCAGCGTAGGCCCAGGGGGGACGAATGAGCAGTTCTTC. Translating it yields CASSVGPGGTNEQFF.

The CDR3 region is CASSYGLAGAYEQYV. In DNA form, the CDR3 reads TGTGCCAGTAGCTACGGACTAGCGGGCGCCTACGAGCAGTACGTC. This chain uses TRBV19 with TRBJ2-7, with 11 bases lining up with TRBD2. The CDR3 has 15 residues. V shed 6 bases and J 2 bases; nucleotides not matched to a gene: 6. Germline V lookup: CDR1 LNHDA, CDR2 SQIVND (reference sequence).

The chain has TRBV21-1 and TRBJ1-2. TRBV21-1 is designated a pseudogene. The CDR3 covers 12 residues. CDR3 DNA sequence: TGTGCCAGCAGCAAAGGCGCTAGGCGCCTCACCTTC. Translation: CASSKGARRLTF.